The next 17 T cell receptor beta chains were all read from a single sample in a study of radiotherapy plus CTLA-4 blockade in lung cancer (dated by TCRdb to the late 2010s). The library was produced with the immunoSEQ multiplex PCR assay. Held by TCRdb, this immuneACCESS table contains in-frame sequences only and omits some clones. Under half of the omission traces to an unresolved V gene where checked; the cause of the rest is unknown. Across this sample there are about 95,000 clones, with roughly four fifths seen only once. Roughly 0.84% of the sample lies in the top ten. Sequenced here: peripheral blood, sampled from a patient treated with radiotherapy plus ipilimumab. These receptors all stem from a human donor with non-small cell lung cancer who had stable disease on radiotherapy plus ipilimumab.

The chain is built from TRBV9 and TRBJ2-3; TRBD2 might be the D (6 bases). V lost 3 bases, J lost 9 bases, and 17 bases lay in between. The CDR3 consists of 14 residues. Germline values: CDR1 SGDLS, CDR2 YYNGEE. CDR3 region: CASSAGLPRVTQYF. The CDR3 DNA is TGTGCCAGCAGCGCGGGACTCCCGAGAGTGACGCAGTATTTT.

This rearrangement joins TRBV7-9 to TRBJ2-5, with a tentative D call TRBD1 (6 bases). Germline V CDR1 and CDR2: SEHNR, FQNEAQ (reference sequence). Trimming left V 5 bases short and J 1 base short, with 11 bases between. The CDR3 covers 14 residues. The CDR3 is CASSTGTLQETQYF. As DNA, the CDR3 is TGTGCCAGCAGCACGGGGACACTCCAAGAGACCCAGTACTTC.

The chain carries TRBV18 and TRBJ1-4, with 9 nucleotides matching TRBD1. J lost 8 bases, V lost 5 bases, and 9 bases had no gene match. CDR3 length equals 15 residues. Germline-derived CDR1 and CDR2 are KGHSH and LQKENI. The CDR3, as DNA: TGTGCCAGCTCAATACTCGGACAGGGGCGCGAAAAACTGTTTTTT. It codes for CASSILGQGREKLFF.

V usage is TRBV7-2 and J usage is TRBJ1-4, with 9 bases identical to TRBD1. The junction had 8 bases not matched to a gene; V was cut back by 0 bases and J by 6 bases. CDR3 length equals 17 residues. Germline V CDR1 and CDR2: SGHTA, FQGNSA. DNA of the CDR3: TGTGCCAGCAGCTTAGCACCCGTGGGGACAGGGTATGAAAAACTGTTTTTT. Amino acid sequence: CASSLAPVGTGYEKLFF.

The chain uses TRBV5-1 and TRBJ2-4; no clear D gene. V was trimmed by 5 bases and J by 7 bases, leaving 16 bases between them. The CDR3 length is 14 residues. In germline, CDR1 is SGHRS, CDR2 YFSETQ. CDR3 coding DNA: TGCGCCAGCAGGCCGATGGAAAACGGGAACATTCAGTACTTC. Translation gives CASRPMENGNIQYF.

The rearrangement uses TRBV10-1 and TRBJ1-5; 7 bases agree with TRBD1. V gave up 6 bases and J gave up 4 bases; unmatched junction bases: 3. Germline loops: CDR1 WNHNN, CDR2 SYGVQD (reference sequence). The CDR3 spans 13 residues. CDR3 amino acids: CASRGQANQPQHF. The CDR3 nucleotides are TGCGCCAGCAGAGGACAGGCTAATCAGCCCCAGCATTTT.

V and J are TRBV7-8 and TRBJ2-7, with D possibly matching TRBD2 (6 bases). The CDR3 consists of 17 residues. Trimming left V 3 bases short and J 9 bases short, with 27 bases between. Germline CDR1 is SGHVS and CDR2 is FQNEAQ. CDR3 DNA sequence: TGTGCCAGCAGCTTCATCTCGGGCGCGGGGACCCTTCAGGGGCAGTACTTC. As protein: CASSFISGAGTLQGQYF.

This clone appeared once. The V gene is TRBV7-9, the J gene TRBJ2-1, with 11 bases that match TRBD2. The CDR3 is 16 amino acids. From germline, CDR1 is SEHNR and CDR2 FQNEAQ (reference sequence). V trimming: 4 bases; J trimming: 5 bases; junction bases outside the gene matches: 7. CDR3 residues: CASSSHGTSGDNEQFF. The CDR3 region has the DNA TGTGCCAGCAGCTCGCACGGGACTAGCGGCGACAATGAGCAGTTCTTC.

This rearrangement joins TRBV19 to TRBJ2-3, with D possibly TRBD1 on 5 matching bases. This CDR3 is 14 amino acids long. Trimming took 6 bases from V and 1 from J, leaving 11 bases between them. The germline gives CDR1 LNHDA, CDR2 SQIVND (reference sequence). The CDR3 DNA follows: TGTGCCAGTAGGACAGAAAGTCGCACAGATACGCAGTATTTT. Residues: CASRTESRTDTQYF. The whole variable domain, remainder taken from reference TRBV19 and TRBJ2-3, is DGGITQSPKYLFRKEGQNVTLSCEQNLNHDAMYWYRQDPGQGLRLIYYSQIVNDFQKGDIAEGYSVSREKKESFPLTVTSAQKNPTAFYLCASRTESRTDTQYFGPGTRLTVL.

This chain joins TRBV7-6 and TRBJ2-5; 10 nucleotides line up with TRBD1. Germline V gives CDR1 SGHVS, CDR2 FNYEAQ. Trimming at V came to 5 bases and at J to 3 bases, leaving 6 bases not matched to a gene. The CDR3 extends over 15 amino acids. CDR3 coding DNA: TGTGCCAGCAGCATCGGGACAGGGGTAAAAGAGACCCAGTACTTC. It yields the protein CASSIGTGVKETQYF.

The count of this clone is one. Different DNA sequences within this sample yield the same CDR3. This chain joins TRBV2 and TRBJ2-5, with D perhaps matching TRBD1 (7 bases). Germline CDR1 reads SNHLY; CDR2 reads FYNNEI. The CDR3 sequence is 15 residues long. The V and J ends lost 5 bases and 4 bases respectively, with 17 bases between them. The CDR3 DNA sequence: TGTGCCAGCAGTCCTTCAGGGGGGTTGGGAGAGACCCAGTACTTC. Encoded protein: CASSPSGGLGETQYF.

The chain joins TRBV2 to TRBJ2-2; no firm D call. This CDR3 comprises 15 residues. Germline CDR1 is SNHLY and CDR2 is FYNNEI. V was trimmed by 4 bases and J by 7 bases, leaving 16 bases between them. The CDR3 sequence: CASSGKAIQSGELFF. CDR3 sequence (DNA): TGTGCCAGCAGTGGAAAAGCCATTCAGAGCGGGGAGCTGTTTTTT. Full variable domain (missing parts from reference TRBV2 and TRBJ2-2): EPEVTQTPSHQVTQMGQEVILRCVPISNHLYFYWYRQILGQKVEFLVSFYNNEISEKSEIFDDQFSVERPDGSNFTLKIRSTKLEDSAMYFCASSGKAIQSGELFFGEGSRLTVL.

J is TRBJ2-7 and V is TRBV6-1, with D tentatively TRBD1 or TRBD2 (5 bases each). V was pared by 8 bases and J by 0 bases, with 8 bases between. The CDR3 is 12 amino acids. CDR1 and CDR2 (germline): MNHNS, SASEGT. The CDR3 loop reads CASGGFSYEQYF. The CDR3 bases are TGTGCCAGCGGGGGATTCTCCTACGAGCAGTACTTC.

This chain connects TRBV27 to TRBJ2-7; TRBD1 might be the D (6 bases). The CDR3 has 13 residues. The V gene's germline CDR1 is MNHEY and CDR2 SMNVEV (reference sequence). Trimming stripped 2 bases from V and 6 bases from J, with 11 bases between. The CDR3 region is CASSLHSGVEQYF. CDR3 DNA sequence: TGTGCCAGCAGTTTACATTCAGGGGTCGAGCAGTACTTC.

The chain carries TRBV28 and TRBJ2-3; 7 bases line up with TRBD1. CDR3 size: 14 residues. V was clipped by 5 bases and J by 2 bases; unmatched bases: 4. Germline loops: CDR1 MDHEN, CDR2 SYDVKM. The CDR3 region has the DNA TGTGCCAGCAGTCGACAGGGAAACACAGATACGCAGTATTTT. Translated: CASSRQGNTDTQYF.

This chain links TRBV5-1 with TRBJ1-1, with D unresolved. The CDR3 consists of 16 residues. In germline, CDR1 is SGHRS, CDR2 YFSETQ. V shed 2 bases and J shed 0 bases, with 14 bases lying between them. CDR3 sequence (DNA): TGCGCCAGCAGCTTATCGCTGAAGGCCCTGAACACTGAAGCTTTCTTT. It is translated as CASSLSLKALNTEAFF.

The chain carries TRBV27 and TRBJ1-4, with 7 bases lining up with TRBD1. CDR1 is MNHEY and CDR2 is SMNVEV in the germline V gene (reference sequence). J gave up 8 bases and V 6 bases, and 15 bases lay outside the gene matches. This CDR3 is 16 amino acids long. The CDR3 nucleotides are TGTGCCAGCAGCTTAGGACAGGATAGGTTTAAGGAAAAACTGTTTTTT. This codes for CASSLGQDRFKEKLFF.